This T cell receptor (beta chain) was observed in a study of T cell responses to AZD1222 COVID-19 vaccine. Germline V gene sequence: CDR1 MNHEY, CDR2 SVGAGI. The CDR3 covers 15 residues. With 5 bases removed from V and 0 bases from J, the gap between germline ends came to 11 bases. Overall study results and limits: Vaccination with two AZD1222 doses was followed by a rise in Spike-specific TCR breadth and depth.

As regards this clone: What it binds is not known.

Sequenced by immunoSEQ multiplex PCR; TCRdb stores in-frame clones only, minus some. The sample has 92,000 or so clones, around nine tenths seen once. Second-dose recipients at about 4 or about 12 weeks were treated as one pooled group. This sample comprised peripheral blood, obtained 28 days after the second AZD1222 dose. The chain recombines TRBV6-5 with TRBJ2-4, with D possibly called TRBD1 or TRBD2 (5 bases each). This TCR derives from an adult who received the AZD1222 COVID-19 vaccine. CDR3 sequence (DNA): TGTGCCAGCAGTCCCTCCGGGACAGCCAAAAACATTCAGTACTTC. As protein: CASSPSGTAKNIQYF.